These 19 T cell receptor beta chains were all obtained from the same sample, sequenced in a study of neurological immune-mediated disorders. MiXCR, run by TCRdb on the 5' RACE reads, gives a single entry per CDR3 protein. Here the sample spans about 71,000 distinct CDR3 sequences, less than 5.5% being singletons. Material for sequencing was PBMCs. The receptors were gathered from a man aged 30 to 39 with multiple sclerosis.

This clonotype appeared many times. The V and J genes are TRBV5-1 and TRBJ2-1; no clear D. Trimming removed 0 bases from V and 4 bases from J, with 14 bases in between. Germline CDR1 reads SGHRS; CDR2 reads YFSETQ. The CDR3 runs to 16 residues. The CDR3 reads CASSLAGPDGYNEQFF. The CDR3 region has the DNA TGCGCCAGCAGCTTGGCCGGGCCAGACGGGTACAATGAGCAGTTCTTC.

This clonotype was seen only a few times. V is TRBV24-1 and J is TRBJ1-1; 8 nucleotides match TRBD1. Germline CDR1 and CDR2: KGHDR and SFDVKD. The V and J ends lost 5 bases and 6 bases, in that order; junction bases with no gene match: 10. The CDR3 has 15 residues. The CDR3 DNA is TGTGCCACCAGTGCCACCAGACAGGGGCGGCCTGAAGCTTTCTTT. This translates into CATSATRQGRPEAFF.

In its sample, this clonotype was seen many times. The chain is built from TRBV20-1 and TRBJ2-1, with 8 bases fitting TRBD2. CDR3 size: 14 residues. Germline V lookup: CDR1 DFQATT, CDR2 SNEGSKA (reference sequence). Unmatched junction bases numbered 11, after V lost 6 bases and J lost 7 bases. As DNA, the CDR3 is TGCAGTGCCCCTCCCAGCGGGGGCGGAAATGAGCAGTTCTTC. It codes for CSAPPSGGGNEQFF.

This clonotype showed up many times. The CDR3 region is CASSLNRGSDTQYF. The CDR3 DNA follows: TGTGCCAGCAGTTTGAACAGGGGATCCGATACGCAGTATTTT. The V and J genes are TRBV27 and TRBJ2-3; TRBD1 matches at 7 bases. Unmatched junction bases numbered 6, after V lost 3 bases and J lost 6 bases. The germline gives CDR1 MNHEY, CDR2 SMNVEV (reference sequence). The CDR3 is 14 amino acids.

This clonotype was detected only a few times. The CDR3 is CSARDPSRGGVNTGELFF. The CDR3 region has the DNA TGCAGTGCTAGAGACCCCTCCCGCGGGGGGGTTAACACCGGGGAGCTGTTTTTT. The chain has TRBV20-1 and TRBJ2-2, with TRBD2 matching over 9 bases. V gave up 0 bases and J gave up 2 bases; unmatched junction bases: 10. The CDR3 is made up of 18 amino acids. Germline loops: CDR1 DFQATT, CDR2 SNEGSKA (reference sequence).

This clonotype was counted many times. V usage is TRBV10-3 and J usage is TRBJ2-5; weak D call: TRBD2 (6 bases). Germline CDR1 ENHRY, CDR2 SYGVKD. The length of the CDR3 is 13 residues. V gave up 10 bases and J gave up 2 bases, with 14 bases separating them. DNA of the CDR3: TGTGCCACCTGCCCCCGGGGGCAAGAGACCCAGTACTTC. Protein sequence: CATCPRGQETQYF.

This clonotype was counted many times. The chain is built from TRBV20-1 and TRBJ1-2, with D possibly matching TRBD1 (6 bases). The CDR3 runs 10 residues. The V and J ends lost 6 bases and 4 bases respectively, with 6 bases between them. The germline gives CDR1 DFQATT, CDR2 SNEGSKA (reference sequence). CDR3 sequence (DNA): TGCAGTGCGGGGGCCTATGGCTACACCTTC. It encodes CSAGAYGYTF.

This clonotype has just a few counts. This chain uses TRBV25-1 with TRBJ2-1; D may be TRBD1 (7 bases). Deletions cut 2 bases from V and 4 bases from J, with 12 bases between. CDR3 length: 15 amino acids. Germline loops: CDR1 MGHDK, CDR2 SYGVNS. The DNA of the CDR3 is TGTGCCAGCAGTGAACCAGGGGGGACTTACAATGAGCAGTTCTTC. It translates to CASSEPGGTYNEQFF.

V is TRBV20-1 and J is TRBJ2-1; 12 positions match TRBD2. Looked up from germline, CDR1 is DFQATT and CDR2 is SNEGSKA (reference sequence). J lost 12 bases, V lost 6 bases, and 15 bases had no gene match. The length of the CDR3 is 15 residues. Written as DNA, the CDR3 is TGCAGTGCCGGTTATCTAGCGGGGGGGTCGGTGTGGCAGTTCTTC. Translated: CSAGYLAGGSVWQFF.

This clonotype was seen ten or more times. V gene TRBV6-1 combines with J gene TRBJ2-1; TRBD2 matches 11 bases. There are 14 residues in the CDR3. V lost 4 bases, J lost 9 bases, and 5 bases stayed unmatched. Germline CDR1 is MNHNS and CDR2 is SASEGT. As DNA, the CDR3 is TGTGCCAGCAGTGTTAGCGGGGGGGCCGGTGAGCAGTTCTTC. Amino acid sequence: CASSVSGGAGEQFF.

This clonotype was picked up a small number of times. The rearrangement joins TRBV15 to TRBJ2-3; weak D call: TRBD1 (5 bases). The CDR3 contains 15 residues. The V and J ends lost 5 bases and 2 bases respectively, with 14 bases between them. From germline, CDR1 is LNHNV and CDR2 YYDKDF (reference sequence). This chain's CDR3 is CATSDRQIPTDTQYF. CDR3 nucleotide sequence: TGTGCCACCAGCGACCGACAGATACCCACAGATACGCAGTATTTT.

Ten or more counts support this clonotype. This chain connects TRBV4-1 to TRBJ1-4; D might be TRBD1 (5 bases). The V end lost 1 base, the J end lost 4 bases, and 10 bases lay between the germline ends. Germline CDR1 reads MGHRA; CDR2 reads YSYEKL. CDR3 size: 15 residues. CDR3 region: CASSQGGSRNEKLFF. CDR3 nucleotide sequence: TGCGCCAGCAGCCAAGGGGGGAGTCGTAATGAAAAACTGTTTTTT.

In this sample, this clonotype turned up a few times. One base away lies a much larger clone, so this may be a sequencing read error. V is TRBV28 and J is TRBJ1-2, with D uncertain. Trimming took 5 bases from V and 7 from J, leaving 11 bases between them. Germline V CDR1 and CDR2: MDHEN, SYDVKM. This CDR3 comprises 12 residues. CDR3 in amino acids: CASSRKGPGYTF. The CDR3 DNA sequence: TGTGCCAGCAGTCGAAAAGGACCTGGCTACACCTTC.

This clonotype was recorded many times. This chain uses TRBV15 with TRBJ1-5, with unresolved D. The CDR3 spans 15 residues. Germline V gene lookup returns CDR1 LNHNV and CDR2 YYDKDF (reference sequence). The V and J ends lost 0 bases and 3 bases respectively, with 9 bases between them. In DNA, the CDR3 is TGTGCCACCAGCAGAGACTCCAACAACAATCAGCCCCAGCATTTT. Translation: CATSRDSNNNQPQHF.

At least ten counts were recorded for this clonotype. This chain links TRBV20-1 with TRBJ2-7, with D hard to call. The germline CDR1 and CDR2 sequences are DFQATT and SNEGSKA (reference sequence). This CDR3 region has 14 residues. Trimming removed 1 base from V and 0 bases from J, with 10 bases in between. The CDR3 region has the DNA TGCAGTGCTAGAGCCAGATTAAGCTCCTACGAGCAGTACTTC. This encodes CSARARLSSYEQYF.

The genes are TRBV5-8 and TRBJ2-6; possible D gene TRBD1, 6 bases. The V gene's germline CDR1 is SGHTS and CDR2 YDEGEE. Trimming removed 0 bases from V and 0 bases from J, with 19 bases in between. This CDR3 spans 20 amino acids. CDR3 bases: TGTGCCAGCAGCTTGGTGGTCAGGGGTACCCTCCGCTCTGGGGCCAACGTCCTGACTTTC. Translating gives CASSLVVRGTLRSGANVLTF. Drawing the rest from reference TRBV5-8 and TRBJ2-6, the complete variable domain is EAGVTQSPTHLIKTRGQQATLRCSPISGHTSVYWYQQALGLGLQFLLWYDEGEERNRGNFPPRFSGRQFPNYSSELNVNALELEDSALYLCASSLVVRGTLRSGANVLTFGAGSRLTVL.

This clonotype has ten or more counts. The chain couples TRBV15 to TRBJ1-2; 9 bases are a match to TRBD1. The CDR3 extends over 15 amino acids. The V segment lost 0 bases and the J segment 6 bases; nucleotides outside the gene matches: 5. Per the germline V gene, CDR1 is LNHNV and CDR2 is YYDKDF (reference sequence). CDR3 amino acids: CATSRERRQGDGYTF. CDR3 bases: TGTGCCACCAGCAGAGAAAGGAGACAGGGGGATGGCTACACCTTC.

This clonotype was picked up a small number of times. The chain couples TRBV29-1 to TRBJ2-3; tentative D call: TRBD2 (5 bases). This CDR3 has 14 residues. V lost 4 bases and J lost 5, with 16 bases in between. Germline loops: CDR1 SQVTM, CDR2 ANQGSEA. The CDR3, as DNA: TGCAGCGTTGGGAGGTCCAGAAGTAGAGATACGCAGTATTTT. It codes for CSVGRSRSRDTQYF.

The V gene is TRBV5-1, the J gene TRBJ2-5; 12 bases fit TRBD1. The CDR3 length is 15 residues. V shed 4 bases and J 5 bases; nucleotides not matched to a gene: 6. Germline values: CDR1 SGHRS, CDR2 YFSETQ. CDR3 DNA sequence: TGCGCCAGCAGCCCCGGGACAGGGGGCGGTGAGACCCAGTACTTC. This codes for CASSPGTGGGETQYF. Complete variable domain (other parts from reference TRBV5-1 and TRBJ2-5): KAGVTQTPRYLIKTRGQQVTLSCSPISGHRSVSWYQQTPGQGLQFLFEYFSETQRNKGNFPGRFSGRQFSNSRSEMNVSTLELGDSALYLCASSPGTGGGETQYFGPGTRLLVL.